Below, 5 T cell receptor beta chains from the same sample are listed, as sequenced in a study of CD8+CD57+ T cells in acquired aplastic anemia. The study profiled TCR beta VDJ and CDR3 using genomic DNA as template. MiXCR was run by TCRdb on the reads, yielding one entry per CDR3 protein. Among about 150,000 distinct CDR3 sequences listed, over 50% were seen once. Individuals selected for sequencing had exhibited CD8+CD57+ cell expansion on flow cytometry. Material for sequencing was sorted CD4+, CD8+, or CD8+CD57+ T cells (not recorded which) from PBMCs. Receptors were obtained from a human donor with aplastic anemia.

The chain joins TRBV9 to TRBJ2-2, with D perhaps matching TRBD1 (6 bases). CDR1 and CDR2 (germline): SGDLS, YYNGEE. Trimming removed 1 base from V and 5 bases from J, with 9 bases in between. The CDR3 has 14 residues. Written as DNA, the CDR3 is TGTGCCAGCAGCGTATCACAGGGTACCGGGGAGCTGTTTTTT. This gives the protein CASSVSQGTGELFF.

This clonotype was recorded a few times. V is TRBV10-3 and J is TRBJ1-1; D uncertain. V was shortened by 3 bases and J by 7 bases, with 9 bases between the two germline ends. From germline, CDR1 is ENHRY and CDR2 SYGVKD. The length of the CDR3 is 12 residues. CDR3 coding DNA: TGTGCCATCAGTGATTGGGCTAATGAAGCTTTCTTT. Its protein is CAISDWANEAFF.

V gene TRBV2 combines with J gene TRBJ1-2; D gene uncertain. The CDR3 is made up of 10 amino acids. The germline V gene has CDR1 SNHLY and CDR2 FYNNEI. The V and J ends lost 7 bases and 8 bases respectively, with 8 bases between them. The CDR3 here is CASKQGGYTF. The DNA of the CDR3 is TGTGCCAGCAAGCAAGGCGGCTACACCTTC.

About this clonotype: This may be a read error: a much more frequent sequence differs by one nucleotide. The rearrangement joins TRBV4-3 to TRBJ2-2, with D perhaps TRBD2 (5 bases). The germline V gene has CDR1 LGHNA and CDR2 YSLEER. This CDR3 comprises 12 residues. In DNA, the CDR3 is TGCGCCAGCAGACATACAACCGGGGAGCTGCTTTTT. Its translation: CASRHTTGELLF.

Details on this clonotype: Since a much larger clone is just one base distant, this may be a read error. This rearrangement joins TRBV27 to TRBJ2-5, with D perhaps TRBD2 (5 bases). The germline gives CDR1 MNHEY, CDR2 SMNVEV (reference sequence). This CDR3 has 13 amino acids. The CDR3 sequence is CASSPLGAETQHF. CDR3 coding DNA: TGTGCCAGCAGCCCACTAGGAGCGGAGACCCAGCACTTC.